This T cell receptor (beta chain) came from a study of OX40 agonist ivuxolimab in advanced cancers. A note on the overall study: Ivuxolimab was an agonistic, fully human IgG2 monoclonal antibody directed against OX40 (CD134), a costimulatory receptor. Intravenous ivuxolimab was administered to patients every 2 weeks at six dose levels: 0.01, 0.1, 0.3, 1.5, 3 and 10 mg/kg. Partial responses occurred in three dose-escalation patients, of whom one had hepatocellular carcinoma and two had cutaneous melanoma. In the dose-escalation cohort, approximately 82% of patients were male, and the mean age was approximately 60 years with a range of roughly 23 to 79. Of the roughly 52 dose-escalation patients, hepatocellular carcinoma was present in approximately 20, melanoma in some 15, renal cell carcinoma in 9 and head and neck cancer in 9. Prior anti-PD-1, anti-PD-L1 or anti-CTLA-4 therapy was permitted, and about two fifths of dose-escalation patients had received checkpoint inhibitors. Peripheral TCRbeta sequencing was intended to test whether TCR sequence diversity was altered and clonal T-cell expansion was caused by ivuxolimab. The paper reports the monotherapy dose-escalation portion (N of about 52 patients) of the phase I ivuxolimab trial.

Patients with autoimmune disease history or receiving systemic immunosuppression were excluded from the trial. Peripheral blood for TCR sequencing was collected from all dose cohorts at baseline, on cycle 4 day 1, and on cycle 7 day 1. Samples were obtained from an open-label, multicenter, first-in-human phase I dose-escalation trial of ivuxolimab. Adults with locally advanced or metastatic melanoma, renal cell carcinoma, hepatocellular carcinoma or head and neck squamous cell carcinoma were enrolled in the trial. Before TCR sequencing, CD4+ T cells and CD8+ T cells were sorted from peripheral blood as separate populations. Looking up the germline V gene yields CDR1 ENHRY and CDR2 SYGVKD. From cysteine to phenylalanine, the CDR3 is 12 amino acids long. Of the read, only the CDR3 DNA is kept; its 36 bases are in frame from base 1. V drops 9 bases and J drops 0 bases, leaving 9 bases in between. For sequencing of the TCRbeta CDR3 region, genomic DNA was extracted from the sorted cells. TCRbeta CDR3 regions were sequenced using the immunoSEQ Assay. This immuneACCESS table, as held by TCRdb, lists in-frame sequences with V and J called but not all clones. Of the missing ones, under half trace to an unresolved V gene in checked studies; the others have no known cause. A total of 20,000 to 25,000 clones appear in this sample, around 86% of them only once. Clones ranked in the top ten supply 20% to 25% of the sample.

Study-level results and caveats: Partial responders in the 0.1-3.0 mg/kg groups had among the lowest normalized peripheral clonal expansion, especially among CD8+ T cells. The antigen specificity of the clonally expanded peripheral T cells was not determined. On average, CD8+ T cells showed more expanded clones than CD4+ T cells after ivuxolimab. At doses of 0.1 to 3.0 mg/kg, clonal expansion of both CD4+ and CD8+ blood T cells was observed from baseline to week 6. Low levels of normalized T-cell clonal expansion were also seen in some patients who did not respond.

With respect to this clone: No cognate antigen has been identified for it. The record has no base qualities; no much larger clone is one base away.

The receptor's source is an adult with an advanced solid tumor such as melanoma, head and neck, liver or kidney cancer. The chain employs TRBV10-3 and TRBJ2-7; the D gene lacks a confident call. This sample comprised CD4+ or CD8+ T cells sorted from blood, obtained in a trial of the OX40 agonist ivuxolimab. The nucleotide sequence reads TGTGCCATTAATCAAGGCTCCTACGAGCAGTACTTC. The encoded protein is CAINQGSYEQYF.